This T cell receptor beta chain was captured by sequencing in a study of blood T cell repertoires in COVID-19. The wider study: Samples taken during acute and convalescent COVID-19 were collected in the United States, Italy and Spain. PBMCs, B-cell-depleted T cells, or T cells provided the cDNA or gDNA that made up the material.

In the study's own analysis: Counts of nucleated cells, estimated from reference gene primer amplification, were obtained. Method: immunoSEQ multiplex PCR; TCRdb's copy keeps in-frame clones and lacks some. That table furnishes V, J and clone size, whereas the DNA furnished D and trimming. The sample yields fewer than 200,000 clones, approximately 85% seen once. CDR1 and CDR2 from the germline V gene are GTSNPN and SVGIG (reference sequence). There are 12 residues in the CDR3. The V end lost 6 bases, the J end lost 2 bases, and 10 bases lay between the germline ends. The chain employs TRBV30 and TRBJ1-1; weak D call: TRBD1 (5 bases). The clonotype was recovered from a woman over 75 with COVID-19, enrolled during active disease. The specimen was peripheral blood. DNA for the CDR3: TGTGCCTGCCGGACACTAAACACTGAAGCTTTCTTT. Translation: CACRTLNTEAFF.